A single sample is the source of the 2 T cell receptor beta chains below, sequenced in a study of T cells after somatic rescue of genetic block. The method was immunoSEQ multiplex PCR; TCRdb's version includes in-frame clones alone and lacks a portion of them. Of approximately 100,000 clones in the sample, about 87% are singletons; the top ten hold approximately 1.5%. Sequencing was done on a sample of peripheral blood mononuclear cells (PBMCs). The receptors shown here come from a woman between 18 and 29 years old.

V usage is TRBV5-4 and J usage is TRBJ2-3; no firm D call. The CDR3 extends over 15 amino acids. The germline V gene has CDR1 SGHNT and CDR2 YYREEE (reference sequence). The V end lost 2 bases, the J end lost 3 bases, and 13 bases lay between the germline ends. CDR3 loop: CASSFPSVGTDTQYF. CDR3 sequence (DNA): TGTGCCAGCAGCTTTCCTAGTGTGGGTACAGATACGCAGTATTTT.

The chain combines TRBV13 with TRBJ2-1, with D perhaps matching TRBD1 (6 bases). CDR1 PRHDT and CDR2 FYEKMQ come from the germline V gene (reference sequence). The CDR3 covers 14 residues. The germline V and J ends were trimmed by 4 bases and 5 bases, with 12 bases remaining between them. CDR3 protein: CASSSLTGDNEQFF. CDR3 DNA: TGTGCCAGCAGCTCTTTGACAGGCGACAATGAGCAGTTCTTC.